These 9 T cell receptor beta chains share one sample of origin, sequenced in a study of blood T cells in healthy people across ages. A second roughly 6 to 11 cycle PCR used barcoded and J-beta primers. TCRdb called the 5' RACE reads again in MiXCR, with one record for every CDR3 protein. The top ten clones hold over 2.5% of a sample with roughly 800,000 distinct CDR3 sequences, approximately 24% of them seen once. Another study also made use of these data, one on T cells of mothers and their children.

Source material: blood. The origin of the receptors is a boy younger than 18 in good health.

J is TRBJ2-6 and V is TRBV6-4; a weak D match, TRBD2 (5 bases). This CDR3 has 13 amino acids. Trimming took off 8 bases at V and 4 bases at J, with 9 bases between the two ends. CDR1 is MRHNA and CDR2 is SNTAGT in the germline V gene. DNA of the CDR3: TGTGCCAGCCGGAGGAACGGGGCCAACGTCCTGACTTTC. This sequence encodes CASRRNGANVLTF.

This clonotype has more than one count but fewer than ten. This chain joins TRBV5-1 and TRBJ2-5; 7 positions agree with TRBD1. Germline values: CDR1 SGHRS, CDR2 YFSETQ. There are 13 residues in the CDR3. The J segment lost 6 bases and the V segment lost 4 bases, leaving 6 bases of the junction unmatched. This CDR3 reads CASSVTGSKTQYF. CDR3 bases: TGCGCCAGCAGCGTGACAGGGTCGAAGACCCAGTACTTC.

This chain connects TRBV5-1 to TRBJ2-5; D is unresolved. CDR3 length equals 14 residues. The V end lost 0 bases, the J end lost 2 bases, and 8 bases lay between the germline ends. CDR1 SGHRS and CDR2 YFSETQ come from the germline V gene. CDR3: CASSLAPFQETQYF. Here the CDR3 DNA reads TGCGCCAGCAGCTTGGCACCATTTCAAGAGACCCAGTACTTC.

V is TRBV18 and J is TRBJ2-4; 10 bases are a match to TRBD1. The trim removed 3 bases at V and 6 bases at J, leaving 2 bases unmatched. The CDR3 covers 14 residues. CDR1 and CDR2 from the germline V gene are KGHSH and LQKENI. CDR3 amino acids: CASSPRDRGNIQYF. The CDR3 bases are TGTGCCAGCTCACCCCGGGACAGGGGAAACATTCAGTACTTC.

The genes are TRBV11-2 and TRBJ2-5; 9 bases fit TRBD1. The CDR3 has 14 amino acids. Germline CDR1 reads SGHAT; CDR2 reads FQNNGV. V shed 3 bases, J shed 5 bases, and the junction held 4 bases outside the gene matches. For the CDR3, the DNA is TGTGCCAGCAGCTTCGGACAGGGGACGGAGACCCAGTACTTC. This encodes CASSFGQGTETQYF.

The chain carries TRBV4-1 and TRBJ1-4; 10 bases line up with TRBD1. CDR1 and CDR2 (germline): MGHRA, YSYEKL. The CDR3 loop spans 16 amino acids. Trimming removed 0 bases from V and 8 bases from J; junction bases left unmatched: 6. The CDR3 region is CASSQDPTGGQEKLFF. Written as DNA, the CDR3 is TGCGCCAGCAGCCAAGACCCGACAGGGGGCCAGGAAAAACTGTTTTTT.

The sample holds a few counts of this clonotype. V and J are TRBV28 and TRBJ2-7, with D uncertain. Germline V lookup: CDR1 MDHEN, CDR2 SYDVKM. The V gene lost 3 bases and the J gene lost 2 bases, with 11 bases spanning the gap. This CDR3 region has 14 residues. The CDR3 sequence is CASSFLRIPYEQYF. CDR3 DNA: TGTGCCAGCAGTTTTCTCAGGATTCCCTACGAGCAGTACTTC.

This rearrangement joins TRBV6-5 to TRBJ2-7; D might be TRBD1 (5 bases). Trimming pared 2 bases from V and 2 bases from J, leaving 10 bases between. The germline gives CDR1 MNHEY, CDR2 SVGAGI. The length of the CDR3 is 14 residues. In DNA, the CDR3 is TGTGCCAGCAGTTACGGACACCAGCCCTACGAGCAGTACTTC. Its protein product is CASSYGHQPYEQYF.

The genes are TRBV20-1 and TRBJ2-2, with 8 bases lining up with TRBD2. This CDR3 contains 14 residues. Germline V gene sequence: CDR1 DFQATT, CDR2 SNEGSKA (reference sequence). V shed 3 bases and J 1 base; nucleotides not matched to a gene: 1. The CDR3 reads CSARGLGNTGELFF. The CDR3 DNA reads as TGCAGTGCTAGGGGACTAGGGAACACCGGGGAGCTGTTTTTT.